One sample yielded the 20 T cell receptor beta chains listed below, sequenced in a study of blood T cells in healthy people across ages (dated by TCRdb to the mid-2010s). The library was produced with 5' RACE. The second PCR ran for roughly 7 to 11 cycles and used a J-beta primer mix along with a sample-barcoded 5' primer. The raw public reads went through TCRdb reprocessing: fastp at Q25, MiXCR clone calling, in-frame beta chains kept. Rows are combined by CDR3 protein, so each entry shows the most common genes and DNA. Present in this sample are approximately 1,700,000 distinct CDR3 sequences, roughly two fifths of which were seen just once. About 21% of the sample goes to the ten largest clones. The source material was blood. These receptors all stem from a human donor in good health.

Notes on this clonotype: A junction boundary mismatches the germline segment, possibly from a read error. CDR3 in amino acids: CASSFQGLAGGQTDTEYF. CDR3 sequence (DNA): TGTGCCAGCAGTTTCCAGGGACTAGCGGGGGGGCAGACAGATACGGAGTATTTT. This rearrangement joins TRBV12-3 or TRBV12-4 to TRBJ2-3, with 16 bases identical to TRBD2. The CDR3 is 18 residues long.

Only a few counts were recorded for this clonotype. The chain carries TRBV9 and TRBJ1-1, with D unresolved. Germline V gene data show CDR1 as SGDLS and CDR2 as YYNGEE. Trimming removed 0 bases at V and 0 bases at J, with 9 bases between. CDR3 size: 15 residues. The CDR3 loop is CASSVDPGMNTEAFF. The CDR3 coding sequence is TGTGCCAGCAGCGTAGATCCAGGCATGAACACTGAAGCTTTCTTT.

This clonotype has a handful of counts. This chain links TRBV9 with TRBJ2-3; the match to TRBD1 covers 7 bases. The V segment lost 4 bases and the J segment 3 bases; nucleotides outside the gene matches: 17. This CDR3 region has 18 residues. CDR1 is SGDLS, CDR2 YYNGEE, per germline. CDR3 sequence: CASSPLGGRDVSTDTQYF. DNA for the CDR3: TGTGCCAGCAGCCCACTAGGGGGCAGGGACGTAAGTACAGATACGCAGTATTTT.

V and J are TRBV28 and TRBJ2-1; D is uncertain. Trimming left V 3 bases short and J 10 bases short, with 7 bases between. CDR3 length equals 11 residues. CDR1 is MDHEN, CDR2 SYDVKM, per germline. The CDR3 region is CASSFISEQFF. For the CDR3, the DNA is TGTGCCAGCAGTTTTATCTCCGAGCAGTTCTTC.

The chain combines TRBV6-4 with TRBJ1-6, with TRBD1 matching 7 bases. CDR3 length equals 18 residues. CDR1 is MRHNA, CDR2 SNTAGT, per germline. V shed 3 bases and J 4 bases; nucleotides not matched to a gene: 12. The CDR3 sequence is CASSEELGGIGYNSPLHF. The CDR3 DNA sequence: TGTGCCAGCAGTGAGGAGTTAGGGGGCATCGGATATAATTCACCCCTCCACTTT.

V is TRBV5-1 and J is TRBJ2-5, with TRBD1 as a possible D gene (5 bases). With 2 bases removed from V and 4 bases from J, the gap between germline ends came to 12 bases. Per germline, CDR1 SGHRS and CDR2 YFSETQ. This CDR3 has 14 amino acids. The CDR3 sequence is CASSFHSQGETQYF. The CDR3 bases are TGCGCCAGCAGCTTTCACTCCCAGGGAGAGACCCAGTACTTC.

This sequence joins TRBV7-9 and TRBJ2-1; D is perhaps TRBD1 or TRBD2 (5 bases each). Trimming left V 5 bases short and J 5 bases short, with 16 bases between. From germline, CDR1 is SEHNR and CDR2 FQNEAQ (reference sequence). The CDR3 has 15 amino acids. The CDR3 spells CASSEGTRTDNEQFF. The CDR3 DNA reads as TGTGCCAGCAGCGAAGGGACCAGAACAGACAATGAGCAGTTCTTC.

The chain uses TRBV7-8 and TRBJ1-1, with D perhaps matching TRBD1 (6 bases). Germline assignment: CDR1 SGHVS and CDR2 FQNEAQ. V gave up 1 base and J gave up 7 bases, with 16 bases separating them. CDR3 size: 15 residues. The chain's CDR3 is CASSLVDSRRSEAFF. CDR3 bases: TGTGCCAGCAGCTTAGTGGACAGCAGAAGGAGTGAAGCTTTCTTT.

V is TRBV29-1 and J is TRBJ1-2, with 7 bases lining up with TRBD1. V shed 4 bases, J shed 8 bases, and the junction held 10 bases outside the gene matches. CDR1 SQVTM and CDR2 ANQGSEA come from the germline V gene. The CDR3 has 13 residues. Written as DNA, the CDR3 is TGCAGCGTTGGGACAGGCAGCTCAGTAGGCTACACCTTC. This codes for CSVGTGSSVGYTF.

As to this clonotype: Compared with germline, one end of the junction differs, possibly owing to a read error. The DNA of the CDR3 is TGTGCCAGCGGTTTGGTAGGGGGGCGGACTGAAGCTTTCTTT. Amino acids: CASGLVGGRTEAFF. The chain joins TRBV12-3 or TRBV12-4 to TRBJ1-1, with D perhaps TRBD1 (6 bases). The length of the CDR3 is 14 residues.

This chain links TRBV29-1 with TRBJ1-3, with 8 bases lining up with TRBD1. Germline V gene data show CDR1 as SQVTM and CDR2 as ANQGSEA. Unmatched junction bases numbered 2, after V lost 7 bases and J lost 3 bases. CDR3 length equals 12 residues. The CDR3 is CSGTGYGNTIYF. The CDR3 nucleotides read TGCAGCGGGACAGGGTATGGAAACACCATATATTTT.

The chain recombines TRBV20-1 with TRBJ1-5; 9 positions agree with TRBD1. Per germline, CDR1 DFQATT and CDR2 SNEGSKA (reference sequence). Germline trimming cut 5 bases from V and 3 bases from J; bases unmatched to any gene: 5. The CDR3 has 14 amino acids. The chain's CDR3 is CSASGDRDNQPQHF. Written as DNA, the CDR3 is TGCAGTGCTTCGGGGGACAGGGACAATCAGCCCCAGCATTTT.

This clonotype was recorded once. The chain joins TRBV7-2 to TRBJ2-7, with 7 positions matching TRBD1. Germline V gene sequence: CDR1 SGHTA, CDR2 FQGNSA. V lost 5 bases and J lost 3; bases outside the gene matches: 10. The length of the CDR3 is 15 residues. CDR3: CASSLETGQGYEQYF. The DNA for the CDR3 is TGTGCCAGCAGCCTGGAGACAGGGCAGGGCTACGAGCAGTACTTC.

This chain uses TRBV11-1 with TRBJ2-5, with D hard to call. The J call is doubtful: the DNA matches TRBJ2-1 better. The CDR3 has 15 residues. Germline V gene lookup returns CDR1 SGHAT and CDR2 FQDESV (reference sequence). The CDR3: CASSPWVTAQETQFF. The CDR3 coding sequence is TGTGCCAGCAGCCCTTGGGTAACAGCACAAGAGACCCAGTTCTTC.

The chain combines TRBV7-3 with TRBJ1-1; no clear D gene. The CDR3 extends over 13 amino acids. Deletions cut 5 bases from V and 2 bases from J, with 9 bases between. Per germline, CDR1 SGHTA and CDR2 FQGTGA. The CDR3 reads CASSPADNTEAFF. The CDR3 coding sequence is TGTGCCAGCAGCCCAGCGGACAACACTGAAGCTTTCTTT.

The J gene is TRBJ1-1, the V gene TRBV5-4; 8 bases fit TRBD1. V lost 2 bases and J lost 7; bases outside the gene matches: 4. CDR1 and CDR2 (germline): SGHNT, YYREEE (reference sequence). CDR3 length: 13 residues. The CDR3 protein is CASSLRTGYEAFF. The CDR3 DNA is TGTGCCAGCAGCTTAAGGACAGGGTATGAAGCTTTCTTT.

DNA of the CDR3: TGTGCCACCAGTGATTATAGTCCCCGTGGAGAGCAGTTCTTC. Protein sequence: CATSDYSPRGEQFF. The chain combines TRBV24-1 with TRBJ2-1; D gene unclear. The V and J ends lost 2 bases and 10 bases respectively, with 14 bases between them. Germline loops: CDR1 KGHDR, CDR2 SFDVKD. The CDR3 loop spans 14 amino acids.

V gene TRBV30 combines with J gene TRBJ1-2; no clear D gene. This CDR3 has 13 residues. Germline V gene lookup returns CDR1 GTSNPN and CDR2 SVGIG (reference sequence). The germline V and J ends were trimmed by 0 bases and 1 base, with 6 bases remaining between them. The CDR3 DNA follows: TGTGCCTGGAGTGTTGGAATTAACTATGGCTACACCTTC. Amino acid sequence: CAWSVGINYGYTF.

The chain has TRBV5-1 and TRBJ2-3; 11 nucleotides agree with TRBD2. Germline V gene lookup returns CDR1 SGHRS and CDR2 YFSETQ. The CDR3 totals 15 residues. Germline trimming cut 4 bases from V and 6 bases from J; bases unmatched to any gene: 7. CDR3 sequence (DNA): TGCGCCAGCAGCGGGGGACTAGCGGACTCTGATACGCAGTATTTT. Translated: CASSGGLADSDTQYF.

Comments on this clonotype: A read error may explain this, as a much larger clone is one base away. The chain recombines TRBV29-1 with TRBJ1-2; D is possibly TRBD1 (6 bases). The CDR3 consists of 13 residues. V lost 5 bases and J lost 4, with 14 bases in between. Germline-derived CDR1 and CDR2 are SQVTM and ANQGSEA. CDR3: CSVRQEDGYGYTF. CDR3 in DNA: TGCAGCGTTCGACAGGAGGATGGCTATGGCTACACCTTC.